The sequence of this T cell receptor (beta chain) was determined in a study of control samples from healthy donors and cancer patients. Data came from immunoSEQ multiplex PCR; TCRdb stores just in-frame clones and leaves some out. The repertoire includes 120,000 or so clones, approximately 87% of them detected once, and over 2.5% sits in the top ten. This clone has a single count. Trimming took off 1 base at V and 8 bases at J, with 14 bases between the two ends. The CDR3 is made up of 14 amino acids. CDR1 MDHEN and CDR2 SYDVKM come from the germline V gene. The specimen was blood. V gene TRBV28 combines with J gene TRBJ1-2; D is ambiguous. This TCR was sampled from a man in his fifties or sixties in good health. CDR3 sequence: CASSLSPGSEGYTF. The CDR3 DNA sequence: TGTGCCAGCAGTTTATCCCCGGGGTCGGAAGGCTACACCTTC.